This entry describes one T cell receptor (beta chain). Germline V gives CDR1 SGHAT, CDR2 FQNNGV. The CDR3 runs to 15 residues. With 5 bases removed from V and 16 bases from J, the gap between germline ends came to 27 bases. A constant-region primer primed TCR beta cDNA synthesis from about 0.55 ug of total RNA. Construction of TCR beta libraries relied on three successive nested multiplex PCR rounds employing slightly modified ARM-PCR. The first two PCR rounds used TRBV1-TRBV30 primers with a Cbeta primer, nine to eleven cycles each. MiXCR was run by TCRdb on the multiplex PCR reads, yielding one entry per CDR3 protein. The sample yields almost 55,000 distinct CDR3 sequences, about 68% seen once. Co-extraction yielded RNA and DNA from 20-30 mg of unsorted bulk tissue. Tumor samples all exceeded 75% viable tumor cells. These data originate in a study of tumor-infiltrating lymphocytes in primary liver carcinoma. Study summary: Men as well as women, aged 30 to 69 years, made up the patients. There were tumors of stage T1-T3 N0M0, each 4.2 to 10 cm across. Sample yields of productive TCRbeta reads, ranging from roughly 3.5 to 8 million, were similar across tissue types.

The source is a man aged 35 to 55 with primary liver carcinoma and hepatitis B virus infection. The chain is built from TRBV11-2 and TRBJ2-1, with a tentative D call TRBD2 (7 bases). Sequenced: liver tumor tissue from sampling region 2. Subset described: tumor region T2, inferior pole. The chain's CDR3 is CASSPGGNSCNERFF. The CDR3 nucleotides are TGTGCCAGCAGCCCGGGGGGCAACTCCTGCAATGAGCGATTCTTC. The entire variable domain, with the rest obtained from reference TRBV11-2 and TRBJ2-1, is as follows: EAGVAQSPRYKIIEKRQSVAFWCNPISGHATLYWYQQILGQGPKLLIQFQNNGVVDDSQLPKDRFSAERLKGVDSTLKIQPAKLEDSAVYLCASSPGGNSCNERFFGPGTRLTVL.